This T cell receptor (beta chain) stems from a study of cytomegalovirus exposure and HLA in healthy donors. Study as a whole: Inside one of the first data releases sat about 85 million unique TCRs taken from HLA-typed donors.

Primers: 60 Vbeta forward and 13 Jbeta reverse. Generated by immunoSEQ multiplex PCR, the TCRdb table keeps only in-frame clones and is missing some. The table shows more than 80,000 clones, with over 80% occurring only once. The germline CDR1 and CDR2 sequences are LGHNA and YNFKEQ. This CDR3 contains 15 residues. With 0 bases removed from V and 7 bases from J, the gap between germline ends came to 13 bases. This TCR derives from a female donor in good health and CMV-seropositive. The source material was PBMCs. This chain uses TRBV4-2 with TRBJ1-5; D is perhaps TRBD1 (5 bases). The CDR3 is CASSQDRAGMQPQHF. CDR3 bases: TGTGCCAGCAGCCAAGATAGAGCAGGGATGCAGCCCCAGCATTTT.